This T cell receptor beta chain stems from a study of blood T cell repertoires in COVID-19. Study background: PBMCs, B-cell-depleted T cells, or T cells provided the cDNA or gDNA that made up the material.

Clones were sequenced by immunoSEQ multiplex PCR, and TCRdb holds only the in-frame ones, with some missing. The data hold some 150,000 clones, with 85% to 90% observed a single time. Germline V lookup: CDR1 MNHEY, CDR2 SVGAGI. The CDR3 covers 15 residues. V lost 6 bases and J lost 7; bases outside the gene matches: 5. Input material: peripheral blood. This TCR was recovered from a woman aged 40 to 50 with acute or convalescent COVID-19. The genes are TRBV6-5 and TRBJ2-1; 14 bases are shared with TRBD2. The CDR3 coding sequence is TGTGCCAGCAGAACGGGACTAGCGGGAGTTAATGAGCAGTTCTTC. It is translated as CASRTGLAGVNEQFF.